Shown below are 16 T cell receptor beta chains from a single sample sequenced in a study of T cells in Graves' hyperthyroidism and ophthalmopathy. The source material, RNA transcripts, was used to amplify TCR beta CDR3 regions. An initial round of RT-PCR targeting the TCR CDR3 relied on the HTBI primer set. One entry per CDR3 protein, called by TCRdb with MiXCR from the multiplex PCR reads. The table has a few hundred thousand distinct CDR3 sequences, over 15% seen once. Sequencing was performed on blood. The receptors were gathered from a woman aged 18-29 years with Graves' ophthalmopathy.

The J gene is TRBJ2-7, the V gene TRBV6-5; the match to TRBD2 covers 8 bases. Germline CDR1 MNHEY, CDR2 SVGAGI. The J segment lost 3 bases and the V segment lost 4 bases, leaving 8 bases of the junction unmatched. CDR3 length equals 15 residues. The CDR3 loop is CASSSLVSGSYEQYF. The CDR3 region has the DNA TGTGCCAGCAGTTCCCTAGTGAGCGGGAGCTACGAGCAGTACTTC.

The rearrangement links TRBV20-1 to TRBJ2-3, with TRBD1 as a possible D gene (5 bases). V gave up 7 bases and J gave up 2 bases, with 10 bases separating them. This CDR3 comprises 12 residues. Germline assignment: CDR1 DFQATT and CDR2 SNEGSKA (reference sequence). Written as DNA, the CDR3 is TGCAGTGGGCTAGGGGTCACAGATACGCAGTATTTT. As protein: CSGLGVTDTQYF.

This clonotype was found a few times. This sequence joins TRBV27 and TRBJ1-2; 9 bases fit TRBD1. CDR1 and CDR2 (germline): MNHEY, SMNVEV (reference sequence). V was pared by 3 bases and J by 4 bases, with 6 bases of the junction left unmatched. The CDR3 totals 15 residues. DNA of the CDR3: TGTGCCAGCAGTTTGCGGGGGGGACAGGGCTATGGCTACACCTTC. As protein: CASSLRGGQGYGYTF.

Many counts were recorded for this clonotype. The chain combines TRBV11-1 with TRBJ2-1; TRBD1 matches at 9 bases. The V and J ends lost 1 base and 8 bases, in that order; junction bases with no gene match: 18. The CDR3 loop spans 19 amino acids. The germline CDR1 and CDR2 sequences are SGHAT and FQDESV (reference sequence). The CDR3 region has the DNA TGTGCCAGCAGCTTAGTCGGGACAGGGTTCGTGGGCTTGCCCCATGAGCAGTTCTTC. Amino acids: CASSLVGTGFVGLPHEQFF.

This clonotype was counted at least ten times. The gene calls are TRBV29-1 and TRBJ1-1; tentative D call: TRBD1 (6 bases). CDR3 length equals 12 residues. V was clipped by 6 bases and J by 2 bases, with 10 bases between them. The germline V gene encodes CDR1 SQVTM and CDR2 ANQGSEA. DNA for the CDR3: TGCAGCGTCGGGACACTAAACACTGAAGCTTTCTTT. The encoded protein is CSVGTLNTEAFF.

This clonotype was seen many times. CDR3 region: CSARKGGEDTEAFF. DNA of the CDR3: TGCAGTGCTAGAAAAGGGGGCGAGGACACTGAAGCTTTCTTT. The chain recombines TRBV20-1 with TRBJ1-1, with 7 bases aligning to TRBD1. The V and J ends lost 2 bases and 3 bases, in that order; junction bases with no gene match: 6. CDR3 size: 14 residues. Germline V gene sequence: CDR1 DFQATT, CDR2 SNEGSKA (reference sequence).

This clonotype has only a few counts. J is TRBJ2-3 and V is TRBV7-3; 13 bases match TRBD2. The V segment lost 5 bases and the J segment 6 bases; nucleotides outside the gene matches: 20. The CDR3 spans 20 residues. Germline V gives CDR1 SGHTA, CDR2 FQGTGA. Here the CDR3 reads CASSPLGGGLAGARLDTQYF. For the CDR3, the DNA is TGTGCCAGCAGCCCCCTCGGGGGTGGACTAGCGGGGGCGCGTTTGGATACGCAGTATTTT. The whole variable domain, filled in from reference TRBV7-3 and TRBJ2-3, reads GAGVSQTPSNKVTEKGKYVELRCDPISGHTALYWYRQSLGQGPEFLIYFQGTGAADDSGLPNDRFFAVRPEGSVSTLKIQRTERGDSAVYLCASSPLGGGLAGARLDTQYFGPGTRLTVL.

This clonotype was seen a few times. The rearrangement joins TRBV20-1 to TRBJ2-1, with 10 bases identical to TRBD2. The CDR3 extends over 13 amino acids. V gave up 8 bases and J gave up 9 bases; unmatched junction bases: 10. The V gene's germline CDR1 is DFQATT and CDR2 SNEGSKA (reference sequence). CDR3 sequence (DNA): TGCAGTACGCATCCTAGCGGGAGTGGTGAGCAGTTCTTC. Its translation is CSTHPSGSGEQFF.

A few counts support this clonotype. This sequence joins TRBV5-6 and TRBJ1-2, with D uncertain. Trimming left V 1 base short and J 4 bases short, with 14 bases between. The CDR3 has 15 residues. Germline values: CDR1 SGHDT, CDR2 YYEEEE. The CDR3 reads CASSLNRAVRYGYTF. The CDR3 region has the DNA TGTGCCAGCAGCTTGAATAGGGCAGTCCGCTATGGCTACACCTTC.

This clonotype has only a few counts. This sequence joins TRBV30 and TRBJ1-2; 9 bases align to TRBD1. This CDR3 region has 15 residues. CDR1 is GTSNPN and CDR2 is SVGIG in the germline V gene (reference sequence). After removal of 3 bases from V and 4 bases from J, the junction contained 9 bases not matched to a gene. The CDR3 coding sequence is TGTGCCTGGAGCCCAGGGACAGGGTCTTTCTATGGCTACACCTTC. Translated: CAWSPGTGSFYGYTF.

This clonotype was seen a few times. The DNA of the CDR3 is TGCGCCAGCTCCCCCGGGGTGGACACTGAAGCTTTCTTT. This encodes CASSPGVDTEAFF. V usage is TRBV5-1 and J usage is TRBJ1-1; D is ambiguous. Germline V lookup: CDR1 SGHRS, CDR2 YFSETQ. There are 13 residues in the CDR3. The V end lost 7 bases, the J end lost 3 bases, and 13 bases lay between the germline ends.

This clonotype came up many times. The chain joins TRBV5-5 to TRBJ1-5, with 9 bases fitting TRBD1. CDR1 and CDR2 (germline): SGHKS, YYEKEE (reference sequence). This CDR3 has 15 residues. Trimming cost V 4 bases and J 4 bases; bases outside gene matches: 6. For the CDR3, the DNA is TGTGCCAGCAGCCCGGCGGGACAGGGTAATCAGCCCCAGCATTTT. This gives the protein CASSPAGQGNQPQHF.

The CDR3 sequence is CASSSNYGSSYEQYF. CDR3 nucleotide sequence: TGTGCCAGCAGCTCTAATTACGGTTCCTCCTACGAGCAGTACTTC. V is TRBV7-2 and J is TRBJ2-7; unclear D gene. The germline V gene encodes CDR1 SGHTA and CDR2 FQGNSA. This CDR3 contains 15 residues. Trimming removed 4 bases at V and 0 bases at J, with 13 bases between.

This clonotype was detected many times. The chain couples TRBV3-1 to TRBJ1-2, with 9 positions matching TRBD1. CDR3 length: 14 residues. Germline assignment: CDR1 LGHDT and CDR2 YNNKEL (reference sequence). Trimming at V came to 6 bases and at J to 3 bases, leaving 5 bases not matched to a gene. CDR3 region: CASREQGADYGYTF. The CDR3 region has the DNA TGTGCCAGCAGGGAACAGGGGGCGGACTATGGCTACACCTTC.

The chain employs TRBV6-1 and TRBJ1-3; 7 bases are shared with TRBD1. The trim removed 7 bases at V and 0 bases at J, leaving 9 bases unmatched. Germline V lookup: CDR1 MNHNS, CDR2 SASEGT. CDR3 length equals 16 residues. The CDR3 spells CASTGTADYSGNTIYF. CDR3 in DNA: TGTGCCAGCACGGGGACAGCCGATTACTCTGGAAACACCATATATTTT.

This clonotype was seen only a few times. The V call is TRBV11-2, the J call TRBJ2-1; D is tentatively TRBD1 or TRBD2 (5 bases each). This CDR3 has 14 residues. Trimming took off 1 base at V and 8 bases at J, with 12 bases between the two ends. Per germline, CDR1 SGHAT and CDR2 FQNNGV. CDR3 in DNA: TGTGCCAGCAGCTTAGCACAGGCGGGCTATGAGCAGTTCTTC. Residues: CASSLAQAGYEQFF.